The 28 T cell receptor beta chains below all came from one sample that was sequenced in a study of CD8 T cells in Susac syndrome. Random hexamers were used to reverse transcribe an amount of roughly 0.5 to 1 ug RNA. TCRdb recomputed calls from the immunoSEQ multiplex PCR reads with MiXCR, one row per CDR3 protein. The data contain some 260,000 distinct CDR3 sequences, more than 75% of them singletons. Sequenced material: CD8+ T cells from PBMCs. The receptors derive from a human donor with multiple sclerosis.

The chain has TRBV3-1 and TRBJ2-3; 8 bases fit TRBD2. The junction had 4 bases not matched to a gene; V was cut back by 3 bases and J by 2 bases. The CDR3 extends over 15 amino acids. CDR1 is LGHDT and CDR2 is YNNKEL in the germline V gene (reference sequence). CDR3 protein: CASSHELAVTDTQYF. In DNA, the CDR3 is TGTGCCAGCAGCCATGAACTAGCGGTCACAGATACGCAGTATTTT.

The V call is TRBV29-1, the J call TRBJ1-2; D not resolved. CDR1 is SQVTM and CDR2 is ANQGSEA in the germline V gene. V dropped 0 bases and J dropped 8 bases, with 13 bases sitting between them. The CDR3 runs 13 residues. Here the CDR3 DNA reads TGCAGCGTTGAAGACAGAGACCCTCAGGGCTACACCTTC. It encodes CSVEDRDPQGYTF.

This chain uses TRBV29-1 with TRBJ1-4, with a tentative D call TRBD1 (5 bases). The CDR3 runs 11 residues. Germline V CDR1 and CDR2: SQVTM, ANQGSEA. Trimming cost V 4 bases and J 8 bases, with 8 bases left between them. This CDR3 is CSVAGREKLFF. The CDR3 region has the DNA TGCAGCGTTGCAGGGAGAGAAAAACTGTTTTTT.

J is TRBJ2-7 and V is TRBV7-9; maybe TRBD2 (5 bases). Trimming took 5 bases from V and 9 from J, leaving 11 bases between them. The germline V gene encodes CDR1 SEHNR and CDR2 FQNEAQ (reference sequence). This CDR3 is 11 amino acids long. For the CDR3, the DNA is TGTGCCAGCAGCCCTGGACTGGGGCAGTACTTC. Amino acids: CASSPGLGQYF.

This sequence joins TRBV11-2 and TRBJ2-7; 10 bases agree with TRBD2. V trimming: 5 bases; J trimming: 0 bases; junction bases outside the gene matches: 19. This CDR3 is built from 20 residues. CDR1 SGHAT and CDR2 FQNNGV come from the germline V gene. CDR3 DNA sequence: TGTGCCAGCAGCAAGATTCGCGGGTCTAGCGGGAGAGATCACTCCTACGAGCAGTACTTC. Its protein is CASSKIRGSSGRDHSYEQYF.

The V gene is TRBV29-1, the J gene TRBJ2-2, with D possibly TRBD2 on 6 matching bases. Trimming pared 4 bases from V and 2 bases from J, leaving 14 bases between. The germline gives CDR1 SQVTM, CDR2 ANQGSEA. The CDR3 contains 15 residues. The CDR3 is CSVVEVGGNTGELFF. DNA for the CDR3: TGCAGCGTTGTCGAGGTGGGAGGCAACACCGGGGAGCTGTTTTTT.

This sequence joins TRBV2 and TRBJ1-3; D is perhaps TRBD1 (6 bases). Germline V gene sequence: CDR1 SNHLY, CDR2 FYNNEI. Trimming left V 6 bases short and J 0 bases short, with 12 bases between. This CDR3 is built from 15 residues. The CDR3, as DNA: TGTGCCAGCAGCTACGGACAGAGCTCTGGAAACACCATATATTTT. Translated, it gives CASSYGQSSGNTIYF.

This clonotype was seen a single time. The J gene is TRBJ1-1, the V gene TRBV19; the D gene is possibly TRBD1 (5 bases). CDR1 is LNHDA and CDR2 is SQIVND in the germline V gene (reference sequence). Trimming left V 5 bases short and J 4 bases short, with 8 bases between. The CDR3 is 12 residues long. CDR3 loop: CASSYDSTEAFF. CDR3 bases: TGTGCCAGTAGTTATGACAGCACTGAAGCTTTCTTT.

Of note for this clonotype: Germline and junction disagree at one end, which may indicate a read error. V gene TRBV28 combines with J gene TRBJ2-7, with D perhaps TRBD1 (5 bases). The CDR3 length is 16 residues. Germline CDR1 reads MDHEN; CDR2 reads SYDVKM. The CDR3 sequence: CAGSSIDLRGYYEQYF. CDR3 coding DNA: TGTGCCGGCAGCTCCATCGACCTTAGGGGCTACTACGAGCAGTACTTC.

V is TRBV5-1 and J is TRBJ1-2, with a weak D call TRBD1 (5 bases). V dropped 4 bases and J dropped 2 bases, with 12 bases sitting between them. CDR3 length: 14 amino acids. Per germline, CDR1 SGHRS and CDR2 YFSETQ. In DNA, the CDR3 is TGCGCCAGCAGCCCAAACCGGGGGAACTATGGCTACACCTTC. The encoded protein is CASSPNRGNYGYTF.

The chain carries TRBV27 and TRBJ2-2, with a tentative D call TRBD1 (6 bases). Germline V CDR1 and CDR2: MNHEY, SMNVEV (reference sequence). This CDR3 has 14 residues. The V end was cut by 3 bases, the J end by 4 bases, with 9 bases between. CDR3 amino acids: CASSFQGPTGELFF. CDR3 nucleotide sequence: TGTGCCAGCAGTTTCCAGGGGCCCACCGGGGAGCTGTTTTTT.

This clonotype was seen a few times. V usage is TRBV24-1 and J usage is TRBJ2-7, with 8 bases aligning to TRBD2. V lost 5 bases and J lost 5; bases outside the gene matches: 10. This CDR3 region has 15 residues. Germline-derived CDR1 and CDR2 are KGHDR and SFDVKD. CDR3 protein: CATSGFREGRNEQYF. CDR3 nucleotide sequence: TGTGCCACCAGTGGATTCCGGGAGGGAAGGAACGAGCAGTACTTC.

The chain has TRBV7-3 and TRBJ2-1; 12 bases match TRBD2. V was clipped by 4 bases and J by 7 bases; unmatched bases: 8. The CDR3 sequence is 16 residues long. Germline V CDR1 and CDR2: SGHTA, FQGTGA. CDR3 region: CASSSPASGRGNEQFF. The CDR3 coding sequence is TGTGCCAGCAGCTCCCCGGCTAGCGGGAGGGGTAATGAGCAGTTCTTC.

The chain is built from TRBV28 and TRBJ2-7, with 7 bases aligning to TRBD1. The CDR3 contains 15 residues. J gave up 4 bases and V 5 bases, and 11 bases lay outside the gene matches. Germline lookup yields CDR1 MDHEN and CDR2 SYDVKM. This chain's CDR3 is CASSTPRGKTYEQYF. The CDR3 DNA reads TGTGCCAGCAGTACACCCAGGGGGAAGACGTACGAGCAGTACTTC.

The rearrangement joins TRBV6-1 to TRBJ2-1; possibly TRBD1 or TRBD2 for D (5 bases each). The germline V gene has CDR1 MNHNS and CDR2 SASEGT. The CDR3 covers 17 residues. V dropped 6 bases and J dropped 0 bases, with 18 bases sitting between them. This CDR3 reads CASSSLESGSSYNEQFF. The DNA for the CDR3 is TGTGCCAGCAGCAGCCTTGAATCAGGGAGCTCCTACAATGAGCAGTTCTTC.

This clonotype was observed once. This rearrangement joins TRBV5-1 to TRBJ2-1, with D perhaps matching TRBD2 (5 bases). V lost 0 bases to trimming and J lost 6 bases, with 7 bases between them. CDR1 SGHRS and CDR2 YFSETQ come from the germline V gene. The length of the CDR3 is 13 residues. CDR3 sequence (DNA): TGCGCCAGCAGCTTGGGGGGAGTCAATGAGCAGTTCTTC. Amino acid sequence: CASSLGGVNEQFF. Complete variable domain (other parts from reference TRBV5-1 and TRBJ2-1): KAGVTQTPRYLIKTRGQQVTLSCSPISGHRSVSWYQQTPGQGLQFLFEYFSETQRNKGNFPGRFSGRQFSNSRSEMNVSTLELGDSALYLCASSLGGVNEQFFGPGTRLTVL.

The rearrangement joins TRBV6-2 or TRBV6-3 to TRBJ1-3; no definite D call. Trimming took off 5 bases at V and 0 bases at J, with 8 bases between the two ends. Germline V gene lookup returns CDR1 MNHEY and CDR2 SVGEGT. This CDR3 has 14 amino acids. CDR3 sequence: CASSPDGSGNTIYF. The CDR3 bases are TGTGCCAGCAGTCCGGACGGCTCTGGAAACACCATATATTTT.

The gene calls are TRBV12-5 and TRBJ2-1; either TRBD1 or TRBD2 may supply D (6 bases each). This CDR3 has 13 amino acids. Germline values: CDR1 LGHNT, CDR2 FRNRAP. V shed 5 bases and J shed 7 bases, with 12 bases lying between them. The CDR3 spells CASGPTGRNEQFF. CDR3 coding DNA: TGTGCTAGTGGTCCCACAGGGAGGAATGAGCAGTTCTTC.

This chain connects TRBV30 to TRBJ2-1; no clear D. Looked up from germline, CDR1 is GTSNPN and CDR2 is SVGIG (reference sequence). The V end was cut by 0 bases, the J end by 7 bases, with 10 bases between. The CDR3 loop spans 13 amino acids. The CDR3 DNA is TGTGCCTGGAGTGTTACAGAGGCGAATGAGCAGTTCTTC. Residues: CAWSVTEANEQFF.

This chain uses TRBV27 with TRBJ2-7; 9 bases are shared with TRBD1. The CDR3 extends over 16 amino acids. V shed 2 bases, J shed 5 bases, and the junction held 10 bases outside the gene matches. Germline V gene sequence: CDR1 MNHEY, CDR2 SMNVEV (reference sequence). CDR3 bases: TGTGCCAGCAGTTTACAAGGACAGGGGTTTCCCCACGAGCAGTACTTC. Translating gives CASSLQGQGFPHEQYF.

This clonotype has a handful of counts. The chain is built from TRBV11-2 and TRBJ2-7; weak D call: TRBD1 (6 bases). Germline CDR1 is SGHAT and CDR2 is FQNNGV. This CDR3 region has 14 residues. V lost 5 bases and J lost 3, with 14 bases in between. The CDR3 DNA reads as TGTGCCAGCAGCCCCAGGTGGGGGCACTACGAGCAGTACTTC. This gives the protein CASSPRWGHYEQYF.

The chain combines TRBV7-9 with TRBJ2-2; D perhaps matches TRBD1 (5 bases). The CDR3 totals 15 residues. V lost 5 bases, J lost 6 bases, and 16 bases lay in between. In germline, CDR1 is SEHNR, CDR2 FQNEAQ (reference sequence). This chain's CDR3 is CASSAQGGGPGELFF. CDR3 DNA: TGTGCCAGCAGCGCCCAGGGTGGTGGTCCCGGGGAGCTGTTTTTT.

The chain combines TRBV9 with TRBJ2-5, with 9 bases that match TRBD1. With V trimmed by 0 bases and J by 3 bases, 3 bases remained unmatched. The CDR3 contains 15 residues. Germline V gene sequence: CDR1 SGDLS, CDR2 YYNGEE. The CDR3 reads CASSVAGTGKETQYF. The CDR3 DNA is TGTGCCAGCAGCGTAGCGGGGACAGGGAAAGAGACCCAGTACTTC.

The J gene is TRBJ2-7, the V gene TRBV5-4; no clear D. Germline values: CDR1 SGHNT, CDR2 YYREEE (reference sequence). This CDR3 is 16 amino acids long. The V end lost 0 bases, the J end lost 2 bases, and 15 bases lay between the germline ends. The CDR3 nucleotides read TGTGCCAGCAGCTTGGACGAAACGGGCCGTACCTACGAGCAGTACTTC. Residues: CASSLDETGRTYEQYF.

V is TRBV27 and J is TRBJ2-7; 10 nucleotides align to TRBD1. The CDR3 has 15 residues. Germline assignment: CDR1 MNHEY and CDR2 SMNVEV (reference sequence). J was trimmed by 6 bases and V by 2 bases; bases with no gene match: 7. CDR3 sequence reads: CASSLIGTGVPEQYF. Here the CDR3 DNA reads TGTGCCAGCAGTTTAATTGGGACAGGGGTCCCCGAGCAGTACTTC.

J is TRBJ1-5 and V is TRBV7-9, with D unclear. The V gene lost 3 bases and the J gene lost 5 bases, with 8 bases spanning the gap. Germline CDR1 SEHNR, CDR2 FQNEAQ (reference sequence). The CDR3 covers 13 residues. CDR3 DNA: TGTGCCAGCAGCTTGGGGTATGATCAGCCCCAGCATTTT. Its protein product is CASSLGYDQPQHF.

This chain links TRBV11-2 with TRBJ1-2; D gene unclear. Between the trimmed V and J ends, which lost 8 bases and 4 bases, there was a span of 14 bases. This CDR3 is 13 amino acids long. The germline gives CDR1 SGHAT, CDR2 FQNNGV. The CDR3 DNA sequence: TGTGCCAGCCTAAAAGACGGTGGCTATGGCTACACCTTC. As protein: CASLKDGGYGYTF.

This clonotype turned up a few times. V usage is TRBV6-1 and J usage is TRBJ2-3; perhaps D is TRBD1 or TRBD2 (5 bases each). Germline V gene data show CDR1 as MNHNS and CDR2 as SASEGT. Between the trimmed V and J ends, which lost 4 bases and 4 bases, there was a span of 9 bases. CDR3 length: 13 amino acids. The CDR3 reads CASSVRGADTQYF. The CDR3 nucleotides read TGTGCCAGCAGTGTCCGGGGCGCAGATACGCAGTATTTT.